Each of the 9 T cell receptor beta chains below was sequenced from the same sample in a study of control samples from healthy donors and cancer patients (dated by TCRdb to about 2020). The receptor library was made with the immunoSEQ multiplex PCR assay. TCRdb obtained this table from immuneACCESS and retained in-frame rearrangements with V and J assigned. These tables miss some clones; where compared with another copy, unresolved V genes account for less than half of the shortfall, and the remainder is unexplained. The sample records about 110,000 clones, 70% to 85% of which are singletons. 5% to 8.5% of the sample is taken by the ten largest. Sequenced material: blood. The origin of the receptors is a man between 18 and 35 years old in good health.

J is TRBJ1-2 and V is TRBV13; possible D gene TRBD1, 6 bases. The V end was cut by 0 bases, the J end by 2 bases, with 7 bases between. Germline V gene lookup returns CDR1 PRHDT and CDR2 FYEKMQ (reference sequence). This CDR3 has 14 amino acids. As DNA, the CDR3 is TGTGCCAGCAGCTTAGGTACAGGGAACTATGGCTACACCTTC. The encoded protein is CASSLGTGNYGYTF. Supplemented by reference TRBV13 and TRBJ1-2, the full variable domain reads AAGVIQSPRHLIKEKRETATLKCYPIPRHDTVYWYQQGPGQDPQFLISFYEKMQSDKGSIPDRFSAQQFSDYHSELNMSSLELGDSALYFCASSLGTGNYGYTFGSGTRLTVV.

The chain combines TRBV24-1 with TRBJ2-1; 8 positions match TRBD1. Germline values: CDR1 KGHDR, CDR2 SFDVKD. V shed 3 bases, J shed 1 base, and the junction held 7 bases outside the gene matches. The length of the CDR3 is 17 residues. The CDR3 DNA follows: TGTGCCACCAGTGATCCCGGACAGGGTGTATCCTACAATGAGCAGTTCTTC. It specifies CATSDPGQGVSYNEQFF.

The chain has TRBV11-2 and TRBJ1-6; D remains unclear. The CDR3 spans 14 residues. With 1 base removed from V and 9 bases from J, the gap between germline ends came to 10 bases. Germline loops: CDR1 SGHAT, CDR2 FQNNGV. CDR3 DNA: TGTGCCAGCAGCTTAGTCGAAGGGATTTCACCCCTCCACTTT. This encodes CASSLVEGISPLHF.

This chain joins TRBV29-1 and TRBJ1-6, with D unresolved. The CDR3 is 12 residues long. V was clipped by 6 bases and J by 7 bases, with 10 bases between them. CDR1 is SQVTM and CDR2 is ANQGSEA in the germline V gene. The CDR3 nucleotides are TGCAGCGTCTCTGACATGAATTCACCCCTCCACTTT. Amino acids: CSVSDMNSPLHF.

The V gene is TRBV24-1, the J gene TRBJ1-2, with TRBD1 as a possible D gene (6 bases). V was clipped by 2 bases and J by 2 bases, with 8 bases between them. Germline V gene data show CDR1 as KGHDR and CDR2 as SFDVKD. This CDR3 has 14 amino acids. CDR3 nucleotides: TGTGCCACCAGTGATTCTCAGGGGAACTATGGCTACACCTTC. It specifies CATSDSQGNYGYTF.

The CDR3 loop reads CASSGWGRTDTQYF. In nucleotides, the CDR3 is TGTGCCAGCAGCGGCTGGGGGAGGACAGATACGCAGTATTTT. The V call is TRBV5-6, the J call TRBJ2-3, with D maybe TRBD2 (6 bases). V lost 4 bases and J 3 bases, leaving 12 bases between the germline ends. CDR1 is SGHDT and CDR2 is YYEEEE in the germline V gene. The CDR3 totals 14 residues.

The chain links TRBV21-1 to TRBJ1-1; TRBD1, the table's D call, lacks a check against the DNA. TRBV21-1 has pseudogene status. This CDR3 has 15 residues. CDR3 sequence reads: CASSPRDNLNTEAFF. In DNA, the CDR3 is TGTGCCAGCAGCCCCCGGGACAACCTGAACACTGAAGCTTTCTTT.

This clone was detected once. The V gene is TRBV5-5, the J gene TRBJ1-2; D ambiguous. CDR3 size: 13 residues. The germline V gene has CDR1 SGHKS and CDR2 YYEKEE (reference sequence). V gave up 2 bases and J gave up 4 bases, with 9 bases separating them. The CDR3 loop is CASSLRAGYGYTF. The CDR3 nucleotides are TGTGCCAGCAGCTTACGGGCAGGCTATGGCTACACCTTC.

CDR3 coding DNA: TGTGCCAGCAGCGGAACCGGGGGCCGCACTGAAGCTTTCTTT. This codes for CASSGTGGRTEAFF. The chain combines TRBV27 with TRBJ1-1; D may be TRBD1 (6 bases). The CDR3 spans 14 residues. Germline lookup yields CDR1 MNHEY and CDR2 SMNVEV (reference sequence). V shed 6 bases and J shed 4 bases, with 15 bases lying between them.